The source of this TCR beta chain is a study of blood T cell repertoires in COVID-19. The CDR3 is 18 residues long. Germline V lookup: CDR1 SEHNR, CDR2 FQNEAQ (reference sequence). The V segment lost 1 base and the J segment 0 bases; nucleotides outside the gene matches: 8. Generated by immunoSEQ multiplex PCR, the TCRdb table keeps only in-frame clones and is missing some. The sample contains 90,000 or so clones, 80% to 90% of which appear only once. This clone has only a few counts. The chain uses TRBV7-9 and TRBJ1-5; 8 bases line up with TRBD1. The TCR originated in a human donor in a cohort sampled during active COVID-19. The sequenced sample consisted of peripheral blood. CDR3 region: CASSLGGTGIYSNQPQHF. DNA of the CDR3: TGTGCCAGCAGCTTAGGGGGGACAGGAATTTATAGCAATCAGCCCCAGCATTTT. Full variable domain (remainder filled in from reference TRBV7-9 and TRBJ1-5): DTGVSQNPRHKITKRGQNVTFRCDPISEHNRLYWYRQTLGQGPEFLTYFQNEAQLEKSRLLSDRFSAERPKGSFSTLEIQRTEQGDSAMYLCASSLGGTGIYSNQPQHFGDGTRLSIL.